This T cell receptor (beta chain) was recorded in a study of cytomegalovirus exposure and HLA in healthy donors. CDR3 length: 13 amino acids. Germline CDR1 reads MDHEN; CDR2 reads SYDVKM. Trimming left V 8 bases short and J 1 base short, with 11 bases between. Use of 60 Vbeta and 13 Jbeta primers characterized the PCR. Sequencing used immunoSEQ multiplex PCR; TCRdb keeps in-frame clones, though not all of them. The data contain some 90,000 clones, more than 70% of them singletons. This rearrangement joins TRBV28 to TRBJ1-1; D uncertain. The clonotype was recovered from a male donor in good health and CMV-seropositive. Sequencing input: PBMCs. CDR3 loop: CASSLVRNTEAFF. The CDR3 region has the DNA TGTGCCAGCTCCCTTGTTAGGAACACTGAAGCTTTCTTT.